This T cell receptor (beta chain) was sequenced in a study of cytomegalovirus exposure and HLA in healthy donors. Overall study: An earlier analysis found roughly 110 million unique TCR beta sequences from about 179 million T cells. There were about 86 million unique TCRs (from HLA-typed donors) in an early data release. Study-wide points: CMV antigen specificity was confirmed in vitro for three CMV-associated chains. Associated with HLA alleles at 0.05 false discovery rate in a later analysis were some 16,000 TCR beta sequences.

V was clipped by 5 bases and J by 4 bases, with 14 bases between them. The CDR3 sequence is 15 residues long. CDR1 and CDR2 from the germline V gene are LNHDA and SQIVND (reference sequence). On this clone itself: What it binds is unknown.

The study ran its PCR with 60 Vbeta and 13 Jbeta primers. Libraries were prepared by immunoSEQ multiplex PCR; TCRdb keeps only in-frame clonotypes and omits some of them. Here the sample table reports more than 140,000 clones. The V call is TRBV19, the J call TRBJ1-4; possibly TRBD1 for D (5 bases). This receptor was obtained from a woman under 30 in good health and CMV-seronegative. Sequencing input: PBMCs. In DNA, the CDR3 is TGTGCCAGTAGTGGGTCATCCGGGGGTAATGAAAAACTGTTTTTT. Protein product: CASSGSSGGNEKLFF.